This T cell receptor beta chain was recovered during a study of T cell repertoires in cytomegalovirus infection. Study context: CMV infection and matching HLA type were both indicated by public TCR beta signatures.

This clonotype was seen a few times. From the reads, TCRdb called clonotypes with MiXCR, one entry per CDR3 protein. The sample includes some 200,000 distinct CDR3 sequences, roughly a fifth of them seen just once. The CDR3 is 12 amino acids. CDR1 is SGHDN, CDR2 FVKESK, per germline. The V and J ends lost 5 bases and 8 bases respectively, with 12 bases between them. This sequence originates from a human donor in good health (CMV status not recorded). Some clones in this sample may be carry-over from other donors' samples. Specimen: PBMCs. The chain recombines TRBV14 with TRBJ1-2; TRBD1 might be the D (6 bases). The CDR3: CASSVQGGGYTF. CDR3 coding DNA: TGTGCCAGCAGCGTACAGGGCGGCGGCTACACCTTC.